This passage covers 24 T cell receptor beta chains from one sample sequenced in a study of response to subunit inactivated influenza vaccine. TCRdb fed the RT-PCR reads into MiXCR, producing one record per CDR3 protein. The profile shows hundreds of thousands of distinct CDR3 sequences, around 11% of them singletons. These data were also reused for a study on T cells expressing NK-cell markers. That study reports: A 5'RACE template switching approach incorporating UMIs was used to make TCR beta cDNA.

The sample consisted of PBMCs from blood, taken on the day of vaccination. Receptors originate from a man aged 50 to 60 who received an inactivated influenza vaccine.

There are a few counts of this clonotype. The chain is built from TRBV12-3 or TRBV12-4 and TRBJ1-2; a possible D gene is TRBD1 (6 bases). With 4 bases removed from V and 8 bases from J, the gap between germline ends came to 20 bases. The CDR3 is 15 residues long. In nucleotides, the CDR3 is TGTGCCAGCAGTTGGGAGGACAGTAAGAGGAGCGGCTACACCTTC. Translated: CASSWEDSKRSGYTF.

The chain couples TRBV12-3 or TRBV12-4 to TRBJ2-3; the match to TRBD2 covers 11 bases. The CDR3 is 16 amino acids. Losses at the gene ends were 6 bases for V and 7 bases for J; bases not matched to a gene: 12. The CDR3 is CASSKLAGGPRYTQYF. The CDR3 DNA reads TGTGCCAGCAGCAAATTAGCGGGAGGGCCTCGGTATACGCAGTATTTT.

CDR3 sequence (DNA): TGTGCCAGCAGCTTACGACGGTCCGAAGGTTTGACCCAGTACTTC. Its translation is CASSLRRSEGLTQYF. The chain combines TRBV11-2 with TRBJ2-5; D ambiguous. Trimming removed 2 bases from V and 7 bases from J, with 17 bases in between. Looked up from germline, CDR1 is SGHAT and CDR2 is FQNNGV. This CDR3 contains 15 residues.

By sample fraction, this clonotype is medium-sized (0.01 to 0.1%). V gene TRBV10-3 combines with J gene TRBJ1-1; a weak D match, TRBD1 (6 bases). This CDR3 comprises 15 residues. CDR1 is ENHRY, CDR2 SYGVKD, per germline. V lost 0 bases, J lost 5 bases, and 13 bases lay in between. CDR3 amino acids: CAISESGGLVTEAFF. CDR3 nucleotide sequence: TGTGCCATCAGTGAGTCGGGGGGGCTTGTAACTGAAGCTTTCTTT.

Only a few counts were recorded for this clonotype. The chain employs TRBV6-1 and TRBJ2-7, with TRBD2 matching over 8 bases. V was clipped by 7 bases and J by 2 bases; unmatched bases: 4. The CDR3 spans 13 residues. CDR1 and CDR2 from the germline V gene are MNHNS and SASEGT. CDR3 sequence: CASTGGATYEQYF. The CDR3 nucleotides are TGTGCCAGCACCGGGGGGGCGACCTACGAGCAGTACTTC.

This chain uses TRBV20-1 with TRBJ2-7; TRBD1 is a possible D gene (6 bases). Trimming removed 2 bases from V and 4 bases from J, with 21 bases in between. CDR3 size: 16 residues. Looked up from germline, CDR1 is DFQATT and CDR2 is SNEGSKA (reference sequence). The CDR3 spells CSARTAQGVGSYEQYF. The CDR3 region has the DNA TGCAGTGCTAGAACAGCACAGGGAGTAGGCTCGTACGAGCAGTACTTC.

The chain carries TRBV29-1 and TRBJ2-7; 14 nucleotides align to TRBD2. CDR1 and CDR2 from the germline V gene are SQVTM and ANQGSEA. The trim removed 4 bases at V and 4 bases at J, leaving 15 bases unmatched. The CDR3 totals 18 residues. CDR3 DNA sequence: TGCAGCGTTGCCCCGGGACTAGCGGGAGTGGGGGTGTCTTACGAGCAGTACTTC. Its translation: CSVAPGLAGVGVSYEQYF.

This clonotype showed up just a few times. The chain uses TRBV18 and TRBJ2-2; D assignment may be TRBD1 or TRBD2 (5 bases each). The CDR3 is 16 residues long. Germline V gene sequence: CDR1 KGHSH, CDR2 LQKENI. The V gene lost 3 bases and the J gene lost 4 bases, with 15 bases spanning the gap. CDR3 in amino acids: CASSPGPQVGTGELFF. The CDR3 coding sequence is TGTGCCAGCTCACCGGGACCTCAAGTTGGCACCGGGGAGCTGTTTTTT.

This clonotype turned up a few times. V gene TRBV18 combines with J gene TRBJ2-5; 7 bases are a match to TRBD1. The CDR3 extends over 16 amino acids. Trimming took 0 bases from V and 1 from J; bases not matched to a gene: 5. Germline lookup yields CDR1 KGHSH and CDR2 LQKENI. For the CDR3, the DNA is TGTGCCAGCTCACCACCGTACAGGGGTGCCCAAGAGACCCAGTACTTC. Translating it yields CASSPPYRGAQETQYF. The full variable domain, its missing parts supplied by reference TRBV18 and TRBJ2-5, is NAGVMQNPRHLVRRRGQEARLRCSPMKGHSHVYWYRQLPEEGLKFMVYLQKENIIDESGMPKERFSAEFPKEGPSILRIQQVVRGDSAAYFCASSPPYRGAQETQYFGPGTRLLVL.

The CDR3 coding sequence is TGTGCCAGCAGTTCTCGGACAGCCCAAGAGACCCAGTACTTC. Translation gives CASSSRTAQETQYF. The chain couples TRBV28 to TRBJ2-5, with D possibly being TRBD1 (6 bases). V gave up 4 bases and J gave up 1 base, with 10 bases separating them. The CDR3 length is 14 residues. CDR1 is MDHEN, CDR2 SYDVKM, per germline.

In the case of this clonotype: This may be a read error, as it is one base from a much larger clone. The chain uses TRBV20-1 and TRBJ2-7; 10 bases are shared with TRBD1. CDR1 is DFQATT and CDR2 is SNEGSKA in the germline V gene (reference sequence). The CDR3 has 14 residues. Trimming at V came to 5 bases and at J to 2 bases, leaving 6 bases not matched to a gene. This CDR3 is CSARFGTGAYEQYF. CDR3 sequence (DNA): TGCAGTGCTCGCTTCGGGACAGGGGCCTACGAGCAGTACTTC.

The V and J genes are TRBV5-1 and TRBJ2-5, with D possibly matching TRBD1 (5 bases). Germline CDR1 SGHRS, CDR2 YFSETQ. The CDR3 consists of 14 residues. Trimming cost V 4 bases and J 1 base, with 11 bases left between them. As DNA, the CDR3 is TGCGCCAGCAGCCCTACGACAGCCCAAGAGACCCAGTACTTC. This gives the protein CASSPTTAQETQYF.

In its sample, this clonotype was seen a few times. The genes are TRBV5-6 and TRBJ1-1; the D gene is possibly TRBD1 (5 bases). The CDR3 consists of 11 residues. Germline lookup yields CDR1 SGHDT and CDR2 YYEEEE. Between the trimmed V and J ends, which lost 3 bases and 7 bases, there was a span of 7 bases. CDR3 coding DNA: TGTGCCAGCAGCTGGGGGTATGAAGCTTTCTTT. It translates to CASSWGYEAFF.

This clonotype was seen a few times. The chain couples TRBV7-9 to TRBJ1-3; D gene uncertain. Trimming removed 5 bases from V and 0 bases from J, with 14 bases in between. Germline-derived CDR1 and CDR2 are SEHNR and FQNEAQ (reference sequence). The CDR3 spans 16 residues. CDR3 amino acids: CASSPIVRGSGNTIYF. The CDR3, as DNA: TGTGCCAGCAGCCCAATCGTTCGAGGCTCTGGAAACACCATATATTTT.

There are a few counts of this clonotype. The rearrangement joins TRBV7-9 to TRBJ1-2; 9 nucleotides line up with TRBD1. This CDR3 comprises 15 residues. V shed 5 bases, J shed 7 bases, and the junction held 11 bases outside the gene matches. Germline V CDR1 and CDR2: SEHNR, FQNEAQ (reference sequence). The CDR3 bases are TGTGCCAGCAGCGTTCCCGGGACAGGGATCGGTGGCTACACCTTC. Translation gives CASSVPGTGIGGYTF. The variable domain in full, completed from reference TRBV7-9 and TRBJ1-2, reads DTGVSQNPRHKITKRGQNVTFRCDPISEHNRLYWYRQTLGQGPEFLTYFQNEAQLEKSRLLSDRFSAERPKGSFSTLEIQRTEQGDSAMYLCASSVPGTGIGGYTFGSGTRLTVV.

Notes on this clonotype: Since a much larger clone is just one base distant, this may be a read error. The J gene is TRBJ2-3, the V gene TRBV29-1, with 9 bases matching TRBD1. V trimming: 6 bases; J trimming: 2 bases; junction bases outside the gene matches: 3. The CDR3 is made up of 13 amino acids. Germline lookup yields CDR1 SQVTM and CDR2 ANQGSEA. The CDR3 protein is CSVGTGITDTQYF. The CDR3 DNA sequence: TGCAGCGTCGGGACAGGGATCACAGATACGCAGTATTTT.

V gene TRBV12-3 or TRBV12-4 combines with J gene TRBJ2-5, with 10 bases aligning to TRBD1. The CDR3 consists of 13 residues. The V gene end was trimmed by 4 bases and the J gene end by 5 bases; junction bases not matched to a gene: 1. The CDR3 region is CASSWTGGETQYF. DNA of the CDR3: TGTGCCAGCAGTTGGACAGGGGGGGAGACCCAGTACTTC.

V usage is TRBV27 and J usage is TRBJ2-7, with a possible D match to TRBD2 (6 bases). Trimming took off 8 bases at V and 12 bases at J, with 23 bases between the two ends. The CDR3 totals 13 residues. CDR1 is MNHEY, CDR2 SMNVEV, per germline (reference sequence). CDR3 in DNA: TGTGCCAGCCGGGACTTCTCTCCACTTTCCTGGTACTTC. This codes for CASRDFSPLSWYF.

A single count supports this clonotype. A much more abundant neighbour one base away suggests this may be a read error. The rearrangement joins TRBV6-2 or TRBV6-3 to TRBJ1-5, with D possibly TRBD1 on 5 matching bases. V was clipped by 6 bases and J by 0 bases, with 9 bases between them. CDR1 and CDR2 from the germline V gene are MNHEY and SVGEGT. The CDR3 loop spans 14 amino acids. The CDR3 DNA is TGTGCCAGCAGACCGACAGATAGCAATCAGCCCCAGCATTTT. This translates into CASRPTDSNQPQHF.

This clonotype has at least ten counts. The rearrangement links TRBV12-3 or TRBV12-4 to TRBJ1-3; D is perhaps TRBD1 (5 bases). This CDR3 is built from 14 residues. V was pared by 8 bases and J by 2 bases, with 13 bases between. As DNA, the CDR3 is TGTGCCAGCCGACAGCAAAATACTGGAAACACCATATATTTT. Its translation: CASRQQNTGNTIYF.

This clonotype showed up just a few times. The chain couples TRBV6-2 or TRBV6-3 to TRBJ2-3; 10 nucleotides match TRBD2. Germline values: CDR1 MNHEY, CDR2 SVGEGT. The V gene end was trimmed by 7 bases and the J gene end by 1 base; junction bases not matched to a gene: 2. The CDR3 has 14 residues. The CDR3 spells CASTSGGGTDTQYF. In DNA form, the CDR3 reads TGTGCCAGCACCAGCGGGGGGGGCACAGATACGCAGTATTTT.

A few counts support this clonotype. The J gene is TRBJ1-4, the V gene TRBV2; D not certain. Per the germline V gene, CDR1 is SNHLY and CDR2 is FYNNEI. V lost 7 bases and J 6 bases, leaving 12 bases between the germline ends. CDR3 length: 13 residues. CDR3 loop: CASKDGFDEKLFF. The CDR3 DNA is TGTGCCAGCAAAGACGGGTTTGATGAAAAACTGTTTTTT.

This clonotype occurred a few times. The J gene is TRBJ2-7, the V gene TRBV28; the D gene is possibly TRBD1 (5 bases). V gave up 4 bases and J gave up 2 bases, with 9 bases separating them. Germline V gene lookup returns CDR1 MDHEN and CDR2 SYDVKM. There are 13 residues in the CDR3. CDR3 loop: CASSSTAPYEQYF. The CDR3 nucleotides are TGTGCCAGCAGTTCGACAGCTCCCTACGAGCAGTACTTC.

The V and J genes are TRBV12-3 or TRBV12-4 and TRBJ2-3; TRBD2 matches at 7 bases. V gave up 3 bases and J gave up 6 bases; unmatched junction bases: 6. This CDR3 is 14 amino acids long. The CDR3 sequence is CASSFRIGGDTQYF. The CDR3, as DNA: TGTGCCAGCAGTTTCCGTATCGGGGGGGATACGCAGTATTTT.